The clone carrying this T cell receptor beta chain was counted between two and nine times. This entry comes from a study of blood T cells in healthy people across ages. Study context: About one barcoded beta molecule per two T cells came from capture by template switching.

Primers used in a second PCR of roughly 7 to 12 cycles were a sample-barcoded 5' primer and a J-beta primer mix. One entry per CDR3 protein results from TCRdb running MiXCR on the 5' RACE reads. In the table there are about 1.4 million distinct CDR3 sequences, around 55% of which are singletons. CDR1 and CDR2 from the germline V gene are SGHRS and YFSETQ. This CDR3 is built from 15 residues. V was pared by 4 bases and J by 2 bases, with 5 bases of the junction left unmatched. This TCR derives from a man younger than 30 in good health. V and J are TRBV5-1 and TRBJ2-5, with 10 bases lining up with TRBD2. The sequenced sample consisted of blood. The CDR3 DNA reads TGCGCCAGCAGCCTCGGGACTAGCGATCAAGAGACCCAGTACTTC. This sequence encodes CASSLGTSDQETQYF.